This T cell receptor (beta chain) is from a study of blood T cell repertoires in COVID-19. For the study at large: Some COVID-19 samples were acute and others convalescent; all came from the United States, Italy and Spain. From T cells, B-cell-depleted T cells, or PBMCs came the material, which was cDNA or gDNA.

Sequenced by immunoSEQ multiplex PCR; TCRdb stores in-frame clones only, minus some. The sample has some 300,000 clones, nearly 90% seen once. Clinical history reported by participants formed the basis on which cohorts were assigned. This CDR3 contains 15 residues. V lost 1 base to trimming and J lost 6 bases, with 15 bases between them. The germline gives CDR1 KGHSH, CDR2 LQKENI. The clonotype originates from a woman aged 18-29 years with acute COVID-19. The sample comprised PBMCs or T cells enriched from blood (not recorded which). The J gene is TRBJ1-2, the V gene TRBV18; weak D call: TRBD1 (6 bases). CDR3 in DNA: TGTGCCAGCTCACCACAAGAGCAGGGGTCGAATGGCTACACCTTC. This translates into CASSPQEQGSNGYTF.